The 3 T cell receptor beta chains below all came from one sample that was sequenced in a study of identical twins. TCRdb re-derived calls from the 5' RACE reads in MiXCR, one entry per CDR3 protein. The table includes 1.5 million to 2 million distinct CDR3 sequences, about 32% detected once. Sequencing used cord blood. The receptors were sampled from a newborn girl in good health.

The chain uses TRBV11-2 and TRBJ2-3; no firm D call. Per the germline V gene, CDR1 is SGHAT and CDR2 is FQNNGV. The CDR3 totals 15 residues. Trimming shortened V by 2 bases and J by 1 base, and 10 bases separated the two germline ends. The CDR3 DNA reads as TGTGCCAGCAGCTTAAACCCCTTGGGCACAGATACGCAGTATTTT. Protein sequence: CASSLNPLGTDTQYF.

The genes are TRBV5-6 and TRBJ1-1; 9 positions agree with TRBD1. CDR1 and CDR2 (germline): SGHDT, YYEEEE. This CDR3 has 16 residues. J lost 6 bases, V lost 2 bases, and 11 bases had no gene match. The CDR3 spells CASSFSWKGQGPEAFF. Written as DNA, the CDR3 is TGTGCCAGCAGCTTCTCTTGGAAGGGACAGGGCCCTGAAGCTTTCTTT.

The chain uses TRBV29-1 and TRBJ2-5, with D perhaps TRBD1 (6 bases). The CDR3 contains 14 residues. The germline gives CDR1 SQVTM, CDR2 ANQGSEA. Trimming stripped 6 bases from V and 11 bases from J, with 25 bases between. CDR3 region: CSVAQGRSYNEQYF. The CDR3 DNA sequence: TGCAGCGTCGCACAGGGAAGGTCCTACAATGAGCAGTACTTC.